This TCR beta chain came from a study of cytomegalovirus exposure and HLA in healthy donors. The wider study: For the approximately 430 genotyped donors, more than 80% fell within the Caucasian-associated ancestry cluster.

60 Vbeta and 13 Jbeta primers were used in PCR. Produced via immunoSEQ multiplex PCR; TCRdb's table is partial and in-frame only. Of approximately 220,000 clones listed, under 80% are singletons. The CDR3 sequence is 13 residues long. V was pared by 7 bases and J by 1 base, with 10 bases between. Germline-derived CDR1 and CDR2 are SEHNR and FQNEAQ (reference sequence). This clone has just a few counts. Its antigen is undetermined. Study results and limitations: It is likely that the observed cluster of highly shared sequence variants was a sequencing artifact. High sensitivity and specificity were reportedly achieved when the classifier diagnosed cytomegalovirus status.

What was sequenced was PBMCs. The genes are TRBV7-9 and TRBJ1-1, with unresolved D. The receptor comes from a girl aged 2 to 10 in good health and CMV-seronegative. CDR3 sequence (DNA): TGTGCCAGCATCGGAGTCCCGAACACTGAAGCTTTCTTT. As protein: CASIGVPNTEAFF.